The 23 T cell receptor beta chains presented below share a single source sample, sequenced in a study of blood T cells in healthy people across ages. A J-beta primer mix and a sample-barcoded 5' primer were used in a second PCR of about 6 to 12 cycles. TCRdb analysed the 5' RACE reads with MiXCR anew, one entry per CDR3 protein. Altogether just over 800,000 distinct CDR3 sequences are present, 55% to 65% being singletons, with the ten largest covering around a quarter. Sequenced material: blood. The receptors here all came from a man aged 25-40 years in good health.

Written as DNA, the CDR3 is TGTGCCAGCAGCCCGGGGGGGACTAGTCGTCGCAATGAGCAGTTCTTC. Protein sequence: CASSPGGTSRRNEQFF. V usage is TRBV13 and J usage is TRBJ2-1, with TRBD2 matching 8 bases. The V gene end was trimmed by 5 bases and the J gene end by 6 bases; junction bases not matched to a gene: 12. CDR1 is PRHDT and CDR2 is FYEKMQ in the germline V gene (reference sequence). This CDR3 has 16 amino acids.

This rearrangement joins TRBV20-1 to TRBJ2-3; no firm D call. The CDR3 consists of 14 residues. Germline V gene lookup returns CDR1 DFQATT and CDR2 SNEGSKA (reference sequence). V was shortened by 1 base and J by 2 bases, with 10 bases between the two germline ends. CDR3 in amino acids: CSARVSPITDTQYF. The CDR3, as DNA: TGCAGTGCTAGAGTTTCGCCGATCACAGATACGCAGTATTTT.

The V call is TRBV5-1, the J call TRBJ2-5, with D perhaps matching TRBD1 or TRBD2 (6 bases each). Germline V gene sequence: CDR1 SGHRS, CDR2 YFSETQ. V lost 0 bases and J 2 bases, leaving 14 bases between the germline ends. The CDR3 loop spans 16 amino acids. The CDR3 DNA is TGCGCCAGCAGCTTGGATCGCGGAGGGGGTCAAGAGACCCAGTACTTC. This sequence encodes CASSLDRGGGQETQYF.

The CDR3 DNA sequence: TGCAGTGCTAACGGACTAGACTCCTACAATGAGCAGTTCTTC. Translation gives CSANGLDSYNEQFF. The gene calls are TRBV20-1 and TRBJ2-1; TRBD2 agrees at 7 bases. CDR1 and CDR2 (germline): DFQATT, SNEGSKA (reference sequence). V dropped 4 bases and J dropped 0; count of bases not matched to a gene: 3. The CDR3 loop spans 14 amino acids.

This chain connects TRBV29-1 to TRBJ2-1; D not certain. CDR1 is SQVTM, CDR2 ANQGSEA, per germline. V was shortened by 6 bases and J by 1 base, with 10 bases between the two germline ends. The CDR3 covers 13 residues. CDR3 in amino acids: CSVTTGSYNEQFF. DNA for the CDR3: TGCAGCGTGACGACGGGTTCCTACAATGAGCAGTTCTTC.

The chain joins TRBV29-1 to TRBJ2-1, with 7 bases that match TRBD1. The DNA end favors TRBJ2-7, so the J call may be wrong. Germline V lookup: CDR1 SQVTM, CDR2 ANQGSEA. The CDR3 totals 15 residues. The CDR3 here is CSVEGRTGVGTEQYF. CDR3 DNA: TGCAGCGTTGAGGGCCGGACAGGCGTCGGAACGGAGCAGTACTTC.

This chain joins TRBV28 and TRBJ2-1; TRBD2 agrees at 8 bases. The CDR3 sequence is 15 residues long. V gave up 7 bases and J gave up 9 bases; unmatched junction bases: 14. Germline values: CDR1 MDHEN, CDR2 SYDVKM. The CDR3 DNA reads TGTGCCAGCACCCACACCCCGGGACTAGACCTTGAGCAGTTCTTC. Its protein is CASTHTPGLDLEQFF.

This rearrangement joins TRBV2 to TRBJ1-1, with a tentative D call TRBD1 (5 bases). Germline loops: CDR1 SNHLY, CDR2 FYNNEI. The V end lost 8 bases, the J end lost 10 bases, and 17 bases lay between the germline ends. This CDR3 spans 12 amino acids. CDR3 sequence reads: CASVLKGTLAFF. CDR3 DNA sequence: TGTGCCAGCGTACTTAAGGGGACCTTAGCTTTCTTT.

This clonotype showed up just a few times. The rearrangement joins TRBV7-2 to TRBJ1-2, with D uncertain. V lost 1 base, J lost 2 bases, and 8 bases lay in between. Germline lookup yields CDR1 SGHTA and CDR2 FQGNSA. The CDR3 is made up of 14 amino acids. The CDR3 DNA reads TGTGCCAGCAGCTTAGGGCAGATGAACTATGGCTACACCTTC. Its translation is CASSLGQMNYGYTF.

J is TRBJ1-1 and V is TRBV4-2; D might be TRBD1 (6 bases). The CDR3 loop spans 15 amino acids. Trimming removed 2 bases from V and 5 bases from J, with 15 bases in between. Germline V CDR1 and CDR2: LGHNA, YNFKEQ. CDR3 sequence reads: CASSQLAARGTEAFF. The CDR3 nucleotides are TGTGCCAGCAGCCAATTGGCGGCCAGGGGAACTGAAGCTTTCTTT.

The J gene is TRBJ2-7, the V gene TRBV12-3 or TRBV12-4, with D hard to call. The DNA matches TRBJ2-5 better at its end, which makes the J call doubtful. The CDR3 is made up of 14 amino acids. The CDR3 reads CASSLAPRQETQYF. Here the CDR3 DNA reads TGTGCCAGCAGTTTAGCCCCACGCCAAGAGACCCAGTACTTC.

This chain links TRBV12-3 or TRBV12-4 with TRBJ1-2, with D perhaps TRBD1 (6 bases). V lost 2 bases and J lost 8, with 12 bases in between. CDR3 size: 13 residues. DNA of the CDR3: TGTGCCAGCAGTTTACAGGGGCTGGGGGGCTACACCTTC. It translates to CASSLQGLGGYTF.

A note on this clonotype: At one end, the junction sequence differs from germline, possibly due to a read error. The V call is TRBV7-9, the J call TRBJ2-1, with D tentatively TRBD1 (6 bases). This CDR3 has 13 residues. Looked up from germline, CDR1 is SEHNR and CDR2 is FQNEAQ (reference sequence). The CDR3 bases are TGTGCCAGCAGCTTAGTTCGGGGACACGAGCAGTATTTC. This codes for CASSLVRGHEQYF.

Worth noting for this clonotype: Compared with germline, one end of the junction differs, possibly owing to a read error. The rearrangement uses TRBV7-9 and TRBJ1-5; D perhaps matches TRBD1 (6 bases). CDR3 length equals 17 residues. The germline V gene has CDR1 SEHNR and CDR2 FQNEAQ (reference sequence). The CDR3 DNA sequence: TGTGCCAGCAGCTTATCTCCTGGGGGGCAAGGCAATCGGCCCCAGCATTTT. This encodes CASSLSPGGQGNRPQHF.

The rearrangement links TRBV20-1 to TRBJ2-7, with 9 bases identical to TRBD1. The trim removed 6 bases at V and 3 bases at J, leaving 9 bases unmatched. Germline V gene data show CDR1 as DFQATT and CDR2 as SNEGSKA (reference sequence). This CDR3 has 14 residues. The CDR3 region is CSAQPGQGFYEQYF. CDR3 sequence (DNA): TGCAGTGCGCAGCCGGGACAGGGTTTCTACGAGCAGTACTTC.

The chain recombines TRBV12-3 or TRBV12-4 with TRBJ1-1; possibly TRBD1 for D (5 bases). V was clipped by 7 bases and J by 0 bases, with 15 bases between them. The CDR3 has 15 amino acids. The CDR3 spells CASKFPGPMNTEAFF. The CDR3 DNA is TGTGCCAGCAAATTCCCGGGACCGATGAACACTGAAGCTTTCTTT.

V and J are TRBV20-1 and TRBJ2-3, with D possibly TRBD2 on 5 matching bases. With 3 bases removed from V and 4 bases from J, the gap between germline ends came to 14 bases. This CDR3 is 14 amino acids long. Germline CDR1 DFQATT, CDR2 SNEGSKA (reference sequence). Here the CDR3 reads CSASRYERADTQYF. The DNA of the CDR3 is TGCAGTGCTAGTAGATATGAGAGGGCAGATACGCAGTATTTT.

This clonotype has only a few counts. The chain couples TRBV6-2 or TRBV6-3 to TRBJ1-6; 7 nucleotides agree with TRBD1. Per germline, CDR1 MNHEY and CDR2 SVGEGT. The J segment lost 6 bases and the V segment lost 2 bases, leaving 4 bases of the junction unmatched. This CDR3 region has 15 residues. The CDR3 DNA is TGTGCCAGCAGTTACCGGGACAGCCTTAATTCACCCCTCCACTTT. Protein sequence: CASSYRDSLNSPLHF.

Written as DNA, the CDR3 is TGCAGTGCTAGAGAAGCGGGGGACTACAATGAGCAGTTCTTC. Its protein product is CSAREAGDYNEQFF. The gene calls are TRBV20-1 and TRBJ2-1, with TRBD2 matching 8 bases. The CDR3 is 14 amino acids. CDR1 DFQATT and CDR2 SNEGSKA come from the germline V gene (reference sequence). Trimming at V came to 0 bases and at J to 3 bases, leaving 1 base not matched to a gene.

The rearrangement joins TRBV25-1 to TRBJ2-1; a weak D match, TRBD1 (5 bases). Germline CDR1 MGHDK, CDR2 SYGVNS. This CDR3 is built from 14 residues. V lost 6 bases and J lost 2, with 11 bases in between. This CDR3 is CASRGLSPYNEQFF. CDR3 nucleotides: TGTGCCAGCAGGGGGCTCTCCCCCTACAATGAGCAGTTCTTC.

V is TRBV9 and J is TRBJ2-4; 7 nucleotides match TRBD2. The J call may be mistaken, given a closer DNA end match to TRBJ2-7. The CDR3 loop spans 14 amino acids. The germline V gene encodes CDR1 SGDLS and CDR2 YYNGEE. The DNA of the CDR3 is TGTGCCAGCAGCCCAGCGGGGAAGACCTACGAGCAGTACTTC. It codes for CASSPAGKTYEQYF.

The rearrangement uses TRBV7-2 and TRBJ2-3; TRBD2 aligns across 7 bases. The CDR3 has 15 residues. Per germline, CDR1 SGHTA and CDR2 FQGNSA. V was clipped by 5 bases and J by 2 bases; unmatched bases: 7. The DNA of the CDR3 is TGTGCCAGCAGCCCATCACTAGCGAACACAGATACGCAGTATTTT. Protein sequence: CASSPSLANTDTQYF.

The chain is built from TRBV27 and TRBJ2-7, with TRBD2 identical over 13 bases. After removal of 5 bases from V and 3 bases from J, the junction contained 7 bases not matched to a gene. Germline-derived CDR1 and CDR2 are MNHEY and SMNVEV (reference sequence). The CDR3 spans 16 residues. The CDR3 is CASSPLLAGGHYEQYF. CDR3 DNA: TGTGCCAGCAGTCCCCTACTAGCGGGGGGGCACTACGAGCAGTACTTC.